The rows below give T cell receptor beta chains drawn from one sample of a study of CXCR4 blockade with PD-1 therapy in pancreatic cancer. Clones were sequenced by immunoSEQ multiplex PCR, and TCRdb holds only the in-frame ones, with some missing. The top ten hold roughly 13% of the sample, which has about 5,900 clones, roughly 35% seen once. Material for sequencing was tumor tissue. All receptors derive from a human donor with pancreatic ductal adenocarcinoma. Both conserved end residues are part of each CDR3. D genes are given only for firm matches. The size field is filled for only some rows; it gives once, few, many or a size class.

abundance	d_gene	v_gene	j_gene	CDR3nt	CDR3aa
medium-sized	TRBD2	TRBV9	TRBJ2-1	TGTGCCAGCAGTGGACTAGCGGTCCCCTACAATGAGCAGTTCTTC	CASSGLAVPYNEQFF
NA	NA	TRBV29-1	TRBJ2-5	TGCAGCGTTGAACCAGGGTTCGAGACCCAGTACTTC	CSVEPGFETQYF
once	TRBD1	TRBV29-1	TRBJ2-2	TGCAGCGCAACTCTGGACAGGGTGGACGGGGAGCTGTTTTTT	CSATLDRVDGELFF
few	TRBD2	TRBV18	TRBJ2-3	TGTGCCAGCTCGAGACTAGCGGGGTCAGATACGCAGTATTTT	CASSRLAGSDTQYF
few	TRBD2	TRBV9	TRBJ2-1	TGTGCCAGCAGCGTAGCTAGCGGGATGGGCTACAATGAGCAGTTCTTC	CASSVASGMGYNEQFF
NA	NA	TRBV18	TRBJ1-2	TGTGCCAGCTCACCGGGAGGAGTGGGAGATTATGGCTACACCTTC	CASSPGGVGDYGYTF
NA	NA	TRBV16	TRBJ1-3	TGTGCCAGCAGCCCCCAAGCCCGTTCTGGAAACACCATATATTTT	CASSPQARSGNTIYF
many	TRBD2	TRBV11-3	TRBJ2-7	TGTGCCAGCAGCTTGGAAGGACTAGCGGGAAACGAGCAGTACTTC	CASSLEGLAGNEQYF
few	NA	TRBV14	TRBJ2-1	TGTGCCAGCAGCCAGTCGCGGACAGTCAATGAGCAGTTCTTC	CASSQSRTVNEQFF
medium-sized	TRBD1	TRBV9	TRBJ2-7	TGTGCCAGCAGTGGTTCGCGACAGGGAATCCCCTACGAGCAGTACTTC	CASSGSRQGIPYEQYF
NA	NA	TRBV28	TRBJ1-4	TGTGCCAGCAGTTCCGGGACATTAAATGAAAAACTGTTTTTT	CASSSGTLNEKLFF
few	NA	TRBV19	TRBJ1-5	TGTGCCAGTAGTCTCATAGGGGGGCCCCAGCATTTT	CASSLIGGPQHF
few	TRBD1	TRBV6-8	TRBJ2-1	TGTGCCAGCAGCCCCGGGCGGGGACAGGGATGGGTGAATGAGCAGTTCTTC	CASSPGRGQGWVNEQFF
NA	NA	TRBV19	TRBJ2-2	TGTGCCAGTGGAGGGAGGCAGGAGAACACCGGGGAGCTGTTTTTT	CASGGRQENTGELFF
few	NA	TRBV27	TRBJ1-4	TGTGCCAGCAGTCGACCTCCCGAAAAACTGTTTTTT	CASSRPPEKLFF
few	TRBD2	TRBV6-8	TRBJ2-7	TGTGCCAGCAGTTCCGTGAGGCTAGCGGGAGGAGGCTACGAGCAGTACTTC	CASSSVRLAGGGYEQYF
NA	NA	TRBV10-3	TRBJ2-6	TGTGCCATCAGTGAGTCACACTCTGGGGCCAACGTCCTGACTTTC	CAISESHSGANVLTF
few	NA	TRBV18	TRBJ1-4	TGTGCCAGCTCACCAACAAGCACAACTAATGAAAAACTGTTTTTT	CASSPTSTTNEKLFF
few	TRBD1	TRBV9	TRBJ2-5	TGTGCCAGCAGCGACCCCCACGGGGACAGAAGTGAAGAGACCCAGTACTTC	CASSDPHGDRSEETQYF
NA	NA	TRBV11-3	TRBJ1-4	TGTGCCAGCAGCTTTTTGAGTGCAACTAATGAAAAACTGTTTTTT	CASSFLSATNEKLFF
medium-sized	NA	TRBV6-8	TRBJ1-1	TGTGCCAGCAGTCACGTATCAAACACTGAAGCTTTCTTT	CASSHVSNTEAFF
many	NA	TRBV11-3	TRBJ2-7	TGTGCCAGCAGCCATCCGGGACGGCCCTACGAGCAGTACTTC	CASSHPGRPYEQYF
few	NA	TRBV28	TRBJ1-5	TGTGCCAGCACATCATCTAGCAAGGTTAAGTATCAGCCCCAGCATTTT	CASTSSSKVKYQPQHF
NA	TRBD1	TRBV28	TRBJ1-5	TGTGCCAGCAGGGGACAGTATAGCAATCAGCCCCAGCATTTT	CASRGQYSNQPQHF
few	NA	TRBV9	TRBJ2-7	TGTGCCAGCGCAGGTTGGCAGTTGTACGAGCAGTACTTC	CASAGWQLYEQYF
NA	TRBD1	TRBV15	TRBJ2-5	TGTGCCACCAGCAGGGACAGGGGGGGAGGAGAGACCCAGTACTTC	CATSRDRGGGETQYF
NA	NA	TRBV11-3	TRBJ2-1	TGTGCCAGCAGCCCAGGGGTTCAAAACAATGAGCAGTTCTTC	CASSPGVQNNEQFF
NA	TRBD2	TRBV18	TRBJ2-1	TGTGCCAGCTCACAACTAGCGGCGACCTACAATGAGCAGTTCTTC	CASSQLAATYNEQFF
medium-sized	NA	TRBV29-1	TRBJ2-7	TGCAGCGTTAAACCGGACGGGCCCCGATACGAGCAGTACTTC	CSVKPDGPRYEQYF
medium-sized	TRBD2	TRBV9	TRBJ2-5	TGTGCCAGCAGCGCCAGTTCAAGCGGGATGGAGACCCAGTACTTC	CASSASSSGMETQYF
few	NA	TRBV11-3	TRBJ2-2	TGTGCCAGCAGCTTGAATAAAGGGGTCACCGGGGAGCTGTTTTTT	CASSLNKGVTGELFF
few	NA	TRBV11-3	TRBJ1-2	TGTGCCAGCAGCTTGGTAGACAGGAATCATGGCTACACCTTC	CASSLVDRNHGYTF
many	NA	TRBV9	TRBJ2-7	TGTGCCAGCAGTGAAATGGGTAGGGGCTACGAGCAGTACTTC	CASSEMGRGYEQYF
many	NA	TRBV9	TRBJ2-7	TGTGCCAGCAGGGAACTAGCTGCCGGGTCCTACGAGCAGTACTTC	CASRELAAGSYEQYF
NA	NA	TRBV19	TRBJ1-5	TGTGCCAGTAGTATCCCAGAGCGGCCCCAGCATTTT	CASSIPERPQHF
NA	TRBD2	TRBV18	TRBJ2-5	TGTGCCAGCTCACAGGGACTAGCGGGTGAGACCCAGTACTTC	CASSQGLAGETQYF
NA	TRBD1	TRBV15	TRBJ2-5	TGTGCCACCAGCAGAGAAGGACGACAGGGTCTGAGGGAGACTCAGTACTTC	CATSREGRQGLRETQYF
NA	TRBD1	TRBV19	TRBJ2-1	TGTGCCAGTAGTCAGTATACAGGGGGCTCCTACAATGAGCAGTTCTTC	CASSQYTGGSYNEQFF
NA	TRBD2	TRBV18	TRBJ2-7	TGTGCCAGCTCACCGAGCGGGAGGTGGTACGAGCAGTACTTC	CASSPSGRWYEQYF
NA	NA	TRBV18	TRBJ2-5	TGTGCCAGCTCCCCAGACCAAGAGACCCAGTACTTC	CASSPDQETQYF
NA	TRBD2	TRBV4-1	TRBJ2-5	TGCGCCAGCAGCCAAGATCCCGGGGGGCAAGAGACCCAGTACTTC	CASSQDPGGQETQYF
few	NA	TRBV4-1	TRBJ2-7	TGCGCCAGCAGCCAAGAACCGACCTACGAGCAGTACTTC	CASSQEPTYEQYF
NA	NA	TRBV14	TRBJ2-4	TGTGCCAGCAGCCAATCAGGGATCCAAAACATTCAGTACTTC	CASSQSGIQNIQYF
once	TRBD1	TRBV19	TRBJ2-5	TGTGCCAGTATGGACAGGTGGCAAGAGACCCAGTACTTC	CASMDRWQETQYF
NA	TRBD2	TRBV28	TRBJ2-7	TGTGCCAGCAGTTTGGGGGGACTAGCGGGAGAAGGGCGCCTCTACGAGCAGTACTTC	CASSLGGLAGEGRLYEQYF
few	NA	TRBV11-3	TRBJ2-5	TGTGCCAGCAGCTTAGGGGCTAGCTTACAAGAGACCCAGTACTTC	CASSLGASLQETQYF
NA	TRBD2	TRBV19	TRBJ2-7	TGTGCCAGTAGTAGGACTAGCGGGAGTTACGAGCAGTACTTC	CASSRTSGSYEQYF
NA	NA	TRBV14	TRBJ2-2	TGTGCCAGCAGCCTGGTAGATACAGGGTACACCGGGGAGCTGTTTTTT	CASSLVDTGYTGELFF
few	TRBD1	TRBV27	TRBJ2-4	TGTGCCAGCAAGGGACAGGGGGCCCACATTCAGTACTTC	CASKGQGAHIQYF
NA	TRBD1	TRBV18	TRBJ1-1	TGTGCCAGCTCCCGACAGGGGAACACTGAAGCTTTCTTT	CASSRQGNTEAFF
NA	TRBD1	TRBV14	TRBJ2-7	TGTGCCAGCAGCCAGGGGACAGGGAGCGAGCAGTACTTC	CASSQGTGSEQYF